The rows below give T cell receptor beta chains drawn from one sample of a study of cytomegalovirus exposure and HLA in healthy donors. Assay: immunoSEQ multiplex PCR; the TCRdb copy retains only in-frame clones and omits some. This table holds fewer than 130,000 clones, 70% to 90% found once. Material: PBMCs. These receptors were collected from a man aged 35-49 years in good health and CMV-seronegative. Each CDR3 is given with its conserved first and last residue. A D gene is named only where the DNA matches it firmly.

D: .; V: TRBV4-1; J: TRBJ2-7; DNA: TGCGCCAGCAGCCAAGATTGGCTAGGAAGCTACGAGCAGTACTTC; CDR3: CASSQDWLGSYEQYF
D: .; V: TRBV19; J: TRBJ1-1; DNA: TGTGCCAGTAGTCCCAAACAGAACACTGAAGCTTTCTTT; CDR3: CASSPKQNTEAFF
D: .; V: TRBV7-2; J: TRBJ2-2; DNA: TGTGCCAGCAGACTTACAGGGCGTACCGGGGAGCTGTTTTTT; CDR3: CASRLTGRTGELFF
D: .; V: TRBV25-1; J: TRBJ2-7; DNA: TGTGCCAGCAGTGGTGACTTCTACGAGCAGTACTTC; CDR3: CASSGDFYEQYF
D: TRBD1; V: TRBV29-1; J: TRBJ1-3; DNA: TGCAGCGTTACAGGGGGAGACCTTTACACCATATATTTT; CDR3: CSVTGGDLYTIYF
D: .; V: TRBV28; J: TRBJ1-5; DNA: TGTGCCAGCAGCCCCGCGGGGCCCAATCAGCCCCAGCATTTT; CDR3: CASSPAGPNQPQHF
D: .; V: TRBV5-4; J: TRBJ1-1; DNA: TGTGCCAGCAGCCCTGGACAGCTTCGCATGAACACTGAAGCTTTCTTT; CDR3: CASSPGQLRMNTEAFF
D: TRBD1; V: TRBV29-1; J: TRBJ1-2; DNA: TGCAGCGTTGAAGGAGGCAGTCAGGGGGATGGCTACACCTTC; CDR3: CSVEGGSQGDGYTF
D: TRBD1; V: TRBV10-3; J: TRBJ1-2; DNA: TGTGCCATCAACGGACAGGGGGAGTTCTATGGCTACACCTTC; CDR3: CAINGQGEFYGYTF
D: .; V: TRBV9; J: TRBJ2-2; DNA: TGTGCCAGCAGCGTGAGCGCTTCGGGGACTACCGGGGAGCTGTTTTTT; CDR3: CASSVSASGTTGELFF
D: .; V: TRBV19; J: TRBJ1-4; DNA: TGTGCCAGTAGTATTTCCCTCGGGCAGGGAAAACTGTTTTTT; CDR3: CASSISLGQGKLFF